This T cell receptor (beta chain) was found in a study of T cells in Graves' hyperthyroidism and ophthalmopathy. The source material, RNA transcripts, was used to amplify TCR beta CDR3 regions. First-round RT-PCR of the TCR CDR3 relied on the HTBI primer set. TCRdb reprocessed the multiplex PCR reads via MiXCR and lists one record per CDR3 protein. The table has about 700,000 distinct CDR3 sequences, about 45% seen once. The CDR3 spans 14 residues. V shed 10 bases and J 4 bases; nucleotides not matched to a gene: 7. Germline V lookup: CDR1 ENHRY, CDR2 SYGVKD. Sequencing used peripheral blood or thyroid tissue (not recorded which). The TCR comes from an adult man with Graves' disease, either hyperthyroidism or ophthalmopathy (not recorded which). The chain links TRBV10-3 to TRBJ2-6; 7 bases fit TRBD1. CDR3 nucleotide sequence: TGTGCCACCAAAATGGGACAGGGGGCCAACGTCCTGACTTTC. Its translation: CATKMGQGANVLTF.